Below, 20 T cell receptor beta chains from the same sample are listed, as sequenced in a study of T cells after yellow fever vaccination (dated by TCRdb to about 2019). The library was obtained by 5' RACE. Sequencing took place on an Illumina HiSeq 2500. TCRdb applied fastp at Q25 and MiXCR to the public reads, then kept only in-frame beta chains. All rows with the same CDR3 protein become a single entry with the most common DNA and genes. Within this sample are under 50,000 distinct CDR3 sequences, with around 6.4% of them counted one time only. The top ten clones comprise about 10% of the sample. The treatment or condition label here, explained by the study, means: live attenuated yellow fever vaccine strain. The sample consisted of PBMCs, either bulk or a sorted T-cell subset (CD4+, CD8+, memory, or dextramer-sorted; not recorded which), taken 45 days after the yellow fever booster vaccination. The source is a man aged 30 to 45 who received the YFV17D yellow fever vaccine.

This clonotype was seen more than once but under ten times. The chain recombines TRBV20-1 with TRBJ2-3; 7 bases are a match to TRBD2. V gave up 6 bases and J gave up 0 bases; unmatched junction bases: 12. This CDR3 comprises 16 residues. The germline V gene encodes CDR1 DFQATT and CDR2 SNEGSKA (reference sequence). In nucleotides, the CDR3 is TGCAGTGCCTCGATGGGGGGGAGGGCCAGCACAGATACGCAGTATTTT. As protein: CSASMGGRASTDTQYF.

The CDR3 DNA sequence: TGTACCATCACTAAAGGGACAGGGGTCTCTGGGGCCAACGTCCTGACTTTC. Translation gives CTITKGTGVSGANVLTF. The rearrangement joins TRBV2 to TRBJ2-6; TRBD1 aligns across 10 bases. Germline V CDR1 and CDR2: SNHLY, FYNNEI. CDR3 size: 17 residues. The complete variable domain, with remaining parts taken from reference TRBV2 and TRBJ2-6, reads EPEVTQTPSHQVTQMGQEVILRCVPISNHLYFYWYRQILGQKVEFLVSFYNNEISEKSEIFDDQFSVERPDGSNFTLKIRSTKLEDSAMYFCTITKGTGVSGANVLTFGAGSRLTVL.

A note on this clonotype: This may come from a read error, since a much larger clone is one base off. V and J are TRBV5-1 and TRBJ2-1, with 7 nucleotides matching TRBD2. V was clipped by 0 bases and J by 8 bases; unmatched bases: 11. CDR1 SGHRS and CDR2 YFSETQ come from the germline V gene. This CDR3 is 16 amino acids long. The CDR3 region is CASSLASGGGRDEQFF. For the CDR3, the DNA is TGCGCCAGCAGCTTGGCTTCGGGAGGTGGGCGCGATGAGCAGTTCTTC.

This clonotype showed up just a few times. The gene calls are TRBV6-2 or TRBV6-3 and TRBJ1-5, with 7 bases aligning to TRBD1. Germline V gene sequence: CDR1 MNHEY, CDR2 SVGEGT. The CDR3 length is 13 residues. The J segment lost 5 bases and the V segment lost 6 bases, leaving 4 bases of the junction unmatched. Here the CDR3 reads CASSPDRDQPQHF. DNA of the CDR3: TGTGCCAGCAGCCCCGACAGGGATCAGCCCCAGCATTTT.

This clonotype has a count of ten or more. The CDR3 DNA follows: TGTGCCAGCAGTTTCGGAAACACCGGGGAGCTGTTTTTT. The encoded protein is CASSFGNTGELFF. The chain is built from TRBV12-3 or TRBV12-4 and TRBJ2-2; D is unresolved. Trimming took off 3 bases at V and 2 bases at J, with 4 bases between the two ends. The CDR3 is 13 residues long.

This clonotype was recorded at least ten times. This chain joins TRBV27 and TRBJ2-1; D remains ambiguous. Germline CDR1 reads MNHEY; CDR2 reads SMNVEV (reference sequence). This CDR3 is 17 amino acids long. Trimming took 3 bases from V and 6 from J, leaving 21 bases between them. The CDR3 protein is CASSFGQHPTFVNEQFF. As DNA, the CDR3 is TGTGCCAGCAGTTTTGGGCAGCACCCCACGTTCGTCAATGAGCAGTTCTTC.

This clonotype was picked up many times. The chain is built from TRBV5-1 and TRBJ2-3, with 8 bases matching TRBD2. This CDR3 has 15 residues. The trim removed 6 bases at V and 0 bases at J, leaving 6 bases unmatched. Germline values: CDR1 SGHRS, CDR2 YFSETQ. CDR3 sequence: CASTLSGSSTDTQYF. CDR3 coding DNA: TGCGCCAGCACCCTCAGCGGGAGTAGCACAGATACGCAGTATTTT.

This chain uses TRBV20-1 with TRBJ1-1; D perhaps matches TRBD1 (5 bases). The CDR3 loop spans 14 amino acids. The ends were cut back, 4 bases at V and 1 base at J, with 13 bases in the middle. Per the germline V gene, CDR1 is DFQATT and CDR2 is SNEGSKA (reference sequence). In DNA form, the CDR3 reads TGCAGTGCTACCCGCCGGGGGGGGAACACTGAAGCTTTCTTT. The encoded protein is CSATRRGGNTEAFF.

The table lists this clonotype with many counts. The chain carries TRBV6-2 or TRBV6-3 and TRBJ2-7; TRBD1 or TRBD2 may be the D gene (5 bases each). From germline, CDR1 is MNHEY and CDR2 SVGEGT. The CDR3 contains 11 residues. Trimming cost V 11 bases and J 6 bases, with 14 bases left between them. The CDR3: CASGQGPEQYF. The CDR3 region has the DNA TGTGCCTCGGGGCAGGGACCCGAGCAGTACTTC.

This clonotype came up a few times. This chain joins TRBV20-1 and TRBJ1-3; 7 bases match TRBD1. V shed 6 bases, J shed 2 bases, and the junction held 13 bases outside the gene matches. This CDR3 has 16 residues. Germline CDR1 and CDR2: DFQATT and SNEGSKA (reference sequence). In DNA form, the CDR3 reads TGCAGTGCGGCTCTACAGGGGCTATTGCCTGGAAACACCATATATTTT. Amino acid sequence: CSAALQGLLPGNTIYF.

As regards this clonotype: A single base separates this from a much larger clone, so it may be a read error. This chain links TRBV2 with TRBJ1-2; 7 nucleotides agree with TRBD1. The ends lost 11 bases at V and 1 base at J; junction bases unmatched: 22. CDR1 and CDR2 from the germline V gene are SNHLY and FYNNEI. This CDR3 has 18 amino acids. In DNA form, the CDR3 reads TGTGCCTTCAGTTATTACTCGCTCCGGGACAGCCATAACTATGGCTACACCTTC. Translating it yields CAFSYYSLRDSHNYGYTF.

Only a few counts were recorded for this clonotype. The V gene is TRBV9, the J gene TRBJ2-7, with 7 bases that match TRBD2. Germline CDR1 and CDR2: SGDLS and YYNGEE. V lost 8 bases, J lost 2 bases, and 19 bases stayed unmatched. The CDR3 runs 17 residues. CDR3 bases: TGTGCCAGTACGGGCTGGGGGGAACGGGAGGACACCTACGAGCAGTACTTC. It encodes CASTGWGEREDTYEQYF.

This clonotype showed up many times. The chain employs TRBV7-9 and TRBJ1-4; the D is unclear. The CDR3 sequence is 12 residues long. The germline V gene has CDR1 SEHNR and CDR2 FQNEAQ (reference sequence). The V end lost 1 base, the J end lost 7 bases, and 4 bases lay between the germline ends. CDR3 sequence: CASSLDFEKLFF. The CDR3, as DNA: TGTGCCAGCAGCTTAGATTTTGAAAAACTGTTTTTT.

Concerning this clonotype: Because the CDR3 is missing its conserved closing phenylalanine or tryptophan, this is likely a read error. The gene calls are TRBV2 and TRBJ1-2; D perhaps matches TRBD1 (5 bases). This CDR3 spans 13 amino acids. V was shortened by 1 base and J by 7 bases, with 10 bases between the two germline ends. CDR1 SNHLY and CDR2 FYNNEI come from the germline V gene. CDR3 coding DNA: TGTGCCAGCAGTGAAGTCCAGGGCCCTGGCTACACCCTC. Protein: CASSEVQGPGYTL.

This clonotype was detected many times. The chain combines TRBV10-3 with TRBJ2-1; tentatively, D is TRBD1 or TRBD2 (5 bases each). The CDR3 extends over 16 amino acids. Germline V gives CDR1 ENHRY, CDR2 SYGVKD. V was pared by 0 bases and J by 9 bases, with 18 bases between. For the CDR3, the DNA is TGTGCCATCAGTGAGTCGAGGGGAACCACACACGGTGAGCAGTTCTTC. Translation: CAISESRGTTHGEQFF.

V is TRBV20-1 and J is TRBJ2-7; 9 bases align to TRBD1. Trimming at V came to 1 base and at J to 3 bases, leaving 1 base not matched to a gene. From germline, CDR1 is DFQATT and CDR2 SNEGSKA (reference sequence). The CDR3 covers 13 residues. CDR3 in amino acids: CSARAGQGYEQYF. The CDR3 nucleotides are TGCAGTGCTAGAGCGGGACAGGGCTACGAGCAGTACTTC.

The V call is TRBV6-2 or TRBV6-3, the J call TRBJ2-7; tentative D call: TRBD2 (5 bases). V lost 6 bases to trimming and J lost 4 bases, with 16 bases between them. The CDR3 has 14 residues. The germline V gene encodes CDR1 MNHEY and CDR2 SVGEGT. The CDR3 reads CASSSGNPPYEQYF. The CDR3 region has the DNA TGTGCCAGCAGCTCCGGGAATCCACCTTACGAGCAGTACTTC.

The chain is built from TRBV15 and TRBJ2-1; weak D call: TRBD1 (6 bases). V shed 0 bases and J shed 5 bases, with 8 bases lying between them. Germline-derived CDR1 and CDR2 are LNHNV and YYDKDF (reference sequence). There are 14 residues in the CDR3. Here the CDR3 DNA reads TGTGCCACCAGCAGAGATGGGGGCGACAATGAGCAGTTCTTC. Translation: CATSRDGGDNEQFF.

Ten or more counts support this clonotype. The CDR3 here is CASSQASGSRGYTF. CDR3 coding DNA: TGCGCCAGCAGCCAAGCGTCCGGGTCGCGGGGCTACACCTTC. V usage is TRBV4-3 and J usage is TRBJ1-2, with D hard to call. Between the trimmed V and J ends, which lost 1 base and 8 bases, there was a span of 14 bases. Germline V lookup: CDR1 LGHNA, CDR2 YSLEER. The CDR3 totals 14 residues.

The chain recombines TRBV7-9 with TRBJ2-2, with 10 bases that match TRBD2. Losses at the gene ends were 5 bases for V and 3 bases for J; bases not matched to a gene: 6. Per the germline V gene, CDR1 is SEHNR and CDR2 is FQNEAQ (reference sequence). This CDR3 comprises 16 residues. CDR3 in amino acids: CASSESGRGYTGELFF. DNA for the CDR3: TGTGCCAGCAGCGAGAGCGGGAGGGGTTACACCGGGGAGCTGTTTTTT.